This T cell receptor (beta chain) was captured by sequencing in a study of T cell repertoires in cytomegalovirus infection. Study as a whole: Carrying CMV and the relevant HLA type showed in public TCR beta signatures. Study-level findings and limits: Ex vivo, HLA-C-restricted CMV-specific TCR beta clonotypes prevailed over the rest of the response. Cumulative public TCR beta family frequency identified carriers of CMV plus the relevant HLA.

Many counts were recorded for this clonotype. The antigen remains undetermined. The length of the CDR3 is 12 residues. Trimming removed 3 bases from V and 2 bases from J, with 5 bases in between. Germline V lookup: CDR1 DFQATT, CDR2 SNEGSKA (reference sequence). TCRdb redid the calling of the reads with MiXCR, one entry per CDR3 protein. The data show 250,000 or so distinct CDR3 sequences, roughly 9% seen once. The TCR sequence derives from a human donor in good health (CMV status not recorded). Some clones in this sample may be carry-over from other donors' samples. Sequences were obtained from PBMCs. The chain has TRBV20-1 and TRBJ1-3; D is uncertain. As DNA, the CDR3 is TGCAGTGCTAGCGGTCCTGGAAACACCATATATTTT. Amino acids: CSASGPGNTIYF.